Included here is one TCR beta chain sequence, with context. This clonotype was found many times. The antigen it recognizes is unknown. No base quality information exists; no much larger clone differs at one position. Amplification of TCR beta CDR3 regions was carried out from RNA transcripts. The first round of RT-PCR for the TCR CDR3 was performed with the HTBI primer set and the Qiagen OneStep RT-PCR kit. The libraries were constructed in a second round of multiplex PCR and then size-selected and purified. Sequencing of the libraries was done on an Illumina HiSeq2000 using paired-end 100 bp reads. Per the authors' processing: SOAPnuke was used to process the raw data, removing reads that contained adapters or uncalled bases, had a mean Phred below 15, or lacked an exact match to the constant primer or identifier. High-quality paired reads were merged with COPE v1.2.5, and unique nucleotide sequences were defined as clonotypes. Clonotypes were aligned to IMGT TRBV, TRBD and TRBJ reference segments using MiTCR v1.1. Analysis was restricted to V-J combinations with a frequency above 0.0001, which covered approximately 99% of repertoires. A TCS score was defined as the ratio of F50 (clonal expansion) to E x V (chaos), with BLOSUM62-based TCRdist applied between CDR3 peptides within each V-J. Welch's t-statistics and random forest reduced some 510 V-J features to 10 to 15, which were used in a naive Bayes classifier (R e1071). Using fastp trimming at Q25 and MiXCR clonotype assembly, TCRdb reanalyzed the public sequencing data and kept in-frame beta chains. Each entry merges the rows of one CDR3 protein and shows their most common DNA and genes. TCRdb's processing, not the study's, gives the V and J calls here. Across this sample there are hundreds of thousands of distinct CDR3 sequences, with roughly a sixth seen only once. Around 17% of the sample rests with the top ten.

The data originate from a study of T cells in Graves' hyperthyroidism and ophthalmopathy (dated by TCRdb to the late 2010s). In terms of the full investigation: Peripheral blood was collected at initial diagnosis, before any treatment. The study also compared thyroid tissue and blood T-cell repertoires from roughly 6 Graves' hyperthyroidism patients. To identify TCR V-J signatures that set the groups apart, the researchers used a discovery cohort of more than 95 patients, made up of 40 to 45 with Graves' ophthalmopathy and some 58 with stable Graves' hyperthyroidism. According to the paper, TCR Vbeta CDR3 sequencing was carried out on 120 to 150 peripheral blood samples, which came from around 43 ophthalmopathy, 70 to 80 hyperthyroidism and roughly 17 progressor patients. Prospective prediction of ophthalmopathy was tested in an independent validation cohort of under 20 hyperthyroidism patients and some 17 patients who later progressed to ophthalmopathy. The 90 to 100 discovery patients were randomly split 7:3 into training and test sets. After blood sampling, hyperthyroidism patients were treated with methimazole at a starting dose of 30 mg daily, and ophthalmopathy patients were treated with high-dose intravenous methylprednisolone. The research as a whole found: Sample size was not statistically predetermined, and blinding of investigators to group allocation was not performed. In validation, the model predicted progression to ophthalmopathy a median of 6.5 months before onset, with approximately 71% sensitivity and 72.22% specificity. A 13 V-J signature model separated ophthalmopathy from stable hyperthyroidism, with approximately 86% sensitivity and roughly 84% specificity in cross-validation and 80%/75% in testing. Blood samples also contained most of the expanded thyroid clonotypes (frequency above 0.001), which suggests that blood repertoires may reflect thyroid immune responses.

Hyperthyroidism patients were newly diagnosed, had a disease duration of under 2 months, and were aged 18 to 65 years. Any patient with an uncontrolled infection, another autoimmune disease, pregnancy or lactation was excluded. Diagnoses relied on clinical symptoms, serum thyroxine and TRAb, thyroid ultrasound and orbital computed tomography. Blood from progressor patients was collected at the time of first diagnosis with hyperthyroidism, before any ophthalmopathy symptoms had appeared. PBMCs were separated from roughly 10 ml of fresh peripheral blood using Ficoll-Paque density gradient centrifugation. Progressor patients were first diagnosed with Graves' hyperthyroidism and then developed ophthalmopathy during follow-up. Trizol reagent was used to extract total RNA, and RNA quality was then checked on an Agilent 2100 Bioanalyzer. Measured from the cysteine to the phenylalanine, the CDR3 is 16 residues long. The DNA shown is the 48-base CDR3, in frame from base 1. V loses 5 bases, J loses 6 bases, and the germline ends lie 19 bases apart. The germline V gene gives CDR1 as KGHSH and CDR2 as LQKENI.

Material: blood. The rearranged segments are TRBV18 and TRBJ1-4; D gene: possibly TRBD1, on 6 matching bases. The receptor comes from a woman aged 45-60 years with Graves' hyperthyroidism that later progressed to Graves' ophthalmopathy. The CDR3 is CASSSTMSGGDEKLFF. The sequenced DNA is TGTGCCAGCTCATCGACAATGTCGGGGGGCGATGAAAAACTGTTTTTT.